Listed here are 32 T cell receptor beta chains from one sample, sequenced in a study of CD8+ T cells in alopecia areata. Extracted RNA was reverse transcribed into cDNA, the sequencing template. The assay was immunoSEQ multiplex PCR, and TCRdb's table has in-frame clones only and misses some. The table has over 100,000 clones, around 50% seen once. Treatment noted: oral pan-JAK inhibitor, 5-10 mg twice daily. Sequencing used CD8+ T cells sorted from blood, obtained at week 24, from a patient treated with tofacitinib. These receptors were collected from a human donor with alopecia areata.

The chain has TRBV29-1 and TRBJ1-1; 8 nucleotides agree with TRBD1. This CDR3 spans 14 amino acids. Germline V lookup: CDR1 SQVTM, CDR2 ANQGSEA. Germline trimming cut 7 bases from V and 2 bases from J; bases unmatched to any gene: 9. This CDR3 reads CSAIDRGENTEAFF. The CDR3 DNA reads as TGCAGCGCTATAGACAGGGGAGAAAACACTGAAGCTTTCTTT.

The rearrangement joins TRBV9 to TRBJ2-2, with D unresolved. The V end lost 7 bases, the J end lost 3 bases, and 16 bases lay between the germline ends. The CDR3 consists of 15 residues. The V gene's germline CDR1 is SGDLS and CDR2 YYNGEE. CDR3 sequence: CASGVTGRDTGELFF. The CDR3 coding sequence is TGTGCCAGCGGGGTCACTGGCCGGGACACCGGGGAGCTGTTTTTT.

The rearrangement links TRBV4-1 to TRBJ1-5, with a possible D match to TRBD1 (5 bases). The CDR3 has 16 residues. Per germline, CDR1 MGHRA and CDR2 YSYEKL. V lost 4 bases, J lost 2 bases, and 15 bases lay in between. The CDR3 DNA reads as TGCGCCAGCAGCCCGTTCGGGGGAGGGGGCAATCAGCCCCAGCATTTT. Its protein product is CASSPFGGGGNQPQHF.

Sample share makes this clone medium-sized. V gene TRBV6-4 combines with J gene TRBJ2-3; TRBD2 aligns across 10 bases. J gave up 4 bases and V 2 bases, and 3 bases lay outside the gene matches. The length of the CDR3 is 15 residues. Germline V lookup: CDR1 MRHNA, CDR2 SNTAGT. The CDR3 nucleotides read TGTGCCAGCAGTGACAGCGGGGGGGCCTCAGATACGCAGTATTTT. Translating it yields CASSDSGGASDTQYF.

The chain couples TRBV13 to TRBJ2-1; 9 bases are a match to TRBD2. There are 15 residues in the CDR3. Germline V gene data show CDR1 as PRHDT and CDR2 as FYEKMQ (reference sequence). V shed 4 bases and J 4 bases; nucleotides not matched to a gene: 5. CDR3 DNA: TGTGCCAGCAGCTGGAGCGGGGGGCATTACAATGAGCAGTTCTTC. This sequence encodes CASSWSGGHYNEQFF.

The CDR3 loop is CASSLGRNEQFF. DNA for the CDR3: TGTGCCAGCAGCTTAGGTCGCAATGAGCAGTTCTTC. The chain links TRBV11-2 to TRBJ2-1; D remains unclear. The V and J ends lost 1 base and 6 bases respectively, with 4 bases between them. The CDR3 is 12 amino acids. Germline V CDR1 and CDR2: SGHAT, FQNNGV.

Written as DNA, the CDR3 is TGTGCCAGCAGCCCGAGACAGCGCACAGATACGCAGTATTTT. Translation gives CASSPRQRTDTQYF. The V and J genes are TRBV5-5 and TRBJ2-3; TRBD1 might be the D (5 bases). Trimming left V 4 bases short and J 1 base short, with 10 bases between. This CDR3 has 14 residues. Germline loops: CDR1 SGHKS, CDR2 YYEKEE (reference sequence).

This clone was recorded a few times. The chain employs TRBV30 and TRBJ2-2; perhaps TRBD2 as D (5 bases). V dropped 0 bases and J dropped 5 bases, with 7 bases sitting between them. This CDR3 region has 13 residues. Per the germline V gene, CDR1 is GTSNPN and CDR2 is SVGIG (reference sequence). This CDR3 is CAWSVRGTGELFF. CDR3 coding DNA: TGTGCCTGGAGTGTACGAGGGACCGGGGAGCTGTTTTTT.

V gene TRBV5-1 combines with J gene TRBJ2-7; D is possibly TRBD1 (6 bases). V was trimmed by 0 bases and J by 2 bases, leaving 12 bases between them. The CDR3 sequence is 15 residues long. CDR1 is SGHRS and CDR2 is YFSETQ in the germline V gene. CDR3 residues: CASSLAAQGTYEQYF. DNA for the CDR3: TGCGCCAGCAGCTTGGCGGCACAGGGCACCTACGAGCAGTACTTC.

This clone came up a few times. The gene calls are TRBV27 and TRBJ1-2; no firm D call. V dropped 0 bases and J dropped 6 bases, with 17 bases sitting between them. Germline V gene sequence: CDR1 MNHEY, CDR2 SMNVEV (reference sequence). CDR3 length: 16 amino acids. CDR3 residues: CASSLSVRGGSHGYTF. The CDR3 DNA follows: TGTGCCAGCAGTTTATCAGTTCGAGGCGGAAGCCATGGCTACACCTTC.

The rearrangement uses TRBV10-3 and TRBJ2-7, with unresolved D. With 6 bases removed from V and 2 bases from J, the gap between germline ends came to 14 bases. Germline assignment: CDR1 ENHRY and CDR2 SYGVKD. The CDR3 is 14 amino acids. CDR3 sequence: CAIRDIHGAYEQYF. The CDR3 DNA sequence: TGTGCCATCAGAGATATCCATGGAGCCTACGAGCAGTACTTC.

This rearrangement joins TRBV29-1 to TRBJ2-1; 8 bases match TRBD2. J lost 8 bases, V lost 4 bases, and 7 bases had no gene match. Germline lookup yields CDR1 SQVTM and CDR2 ANQGSEA. The CDR3 has 13 residues. CDR3 in DNA: TGCAGCGTTGTCGGGGGGGCGTTACATGAGCAGTTCTTC. Amino acid sequence: CSVVGGALHEQFF.

The rearrangement links TRBV6-6 to TRBJ1-6; 10 nucleotides match TRBD1. CDR3 length: 15 amino acids. V lost 9 bases, J lost 10 bases, and 12 bases stayed unmatched. Germline CDR1 is MNHNY and CDR2 is SVGAGI (reference sequence). The CDR3 spells CASELSGTGDSPLHF. The CDR3 coding sequence is TGTGCCAGTGAACTTAGCGGGACAGGGGACTCACCCCTCCACTTT.

V is TRBV7-9 and J is TRBJ2-7, with D perhaps given as TRBD1 or TRBD2 (6 bases each). Germline CDR1 and CDR2: SEHNR and FQNEAQ (reference sequence). Trimming stripped 1 base from V and 2 bases from J, with 12 bases between. CDR3 length: 15 amino acids. This CDR3 reads CASSLDRGPAYEQYF. DNA of the CDR3: TGTGCCAGCAGCTTAGATCGGGGGCCGGCCTACGAGCAGTACTTC. Based on the CDR3 plus reference TRBV7-9 and TRBJ2-7, the full variable domain is DTGVSQNPRHKITKRGQNVTFRCDPISEHNRLYWYRQTLGQGPEFLTYFQNEAQLEKSRLLSDRFSAERPKGSFSTLEIQRTEQGDSAMYLCASSLDRGPAYEQYFGPGTRLTVT.

This clone was picked up a small number of times. The J gene is TRBJ2-7, the V gene TRBV18; D unclear. Germline V CDR1 and CDR2: KGHSH, LQKENI. The CDR3 consists of 14 residues. V was cut by 0 bases and J by 2 bases, with 8 bases left in between. The CDR3: CASSPPDTTYEQYF. CDR3 bases: TGTGCCAGCTCACCACCCGACACGACCTACGAGCAGTACTTC. Variable domain in full (rest from reference TRBV18 and TRBJ2-7): NAGVMQNPRHLVRRRGQEARLRCSPMKGHSHVYWYRQLPEEGLKFMVYLQKENIIDESGMPKERFSAEFPKEGPSILRIQQVVRGDSAAYFCASSPPDTTYEQYFGPGTRLTVT.

There are a few counts of this clone. The chain couples TRBV7-2 to TRBJ2-7, with no clear D. Trimming took off 2 bases at V and 0 bases at J, with 14 bases between the two ends. This CDR3 has 16 amino acids. Germline CDR1 and CDR2: SGHTA and FQGNSA. The CDR3 protein is CASSLIRRRSSYEQYF. The DNA for the CDR3 is TGTGCCAGCAGCTTAATCCGCAGAAGAAGCTCCTACGAGCAGTACTTC.

The CDR3 nucleotides are TGTGCCAGCAGCTTAACCCGGCGCTCCTTCGGGTCACCCCTCCACTTT. It yields the protein CASSLTRRSFGSPLHF. The chain uses TRBV7-8 and TRBJ1-6; D remains ambiguous. The germline V gene encodes CDR1 SGHVS and CDR2 FQNEAQ. The V and J ends lost 2 bases and 10 bases respectively, with 18 bases between them. CDR3 length equals 16 residues.

This clone was seen a few times. The chain carries TRBV5-1 and TRBJ1-2; TRBD1 is a possible D gene (5 bases). Germline V gene sequence: CDR1 SGHRS, CDR2 YFSETQ. The CDR3 is 13 amino acids. Trimming shortened V by 3 bases and J by 4 bases, and 10 bases separated the two germline ends. The CDR3 sequence: CASSSGTAYGYTF. CDR3 coding DNA: TGCGCCAGCAGCTCCGGGACGGCCTATGGCTACACCTTC.

This clone showed up just once. The V and J genes are TRBV6-1 and TRBJ2-5; TRBD2 matches at 7 bases. V shed 8 bases and J 2 bases; nucleotides not matched to a gene: 5. Germline V gene data show CDR1 as MNHNS and CDR2 as SASEGT. CDR3 size: 13 residues. CDR3 DNA sequence: TGTGCCAGCGGGAGGGCGTATCAAGAGACCCAGTACTTC. It yields the protein CASGRAYQETQYF.

This clone was counted a single time. The chain employs TRBV18 and TRBJ2-3, with 12 nucleotides matching TRBD1. The CDR3 consists of 16 residues. Germline CDR1 and CDR2: KGHSH and LQKENI. Trimming took 3 bases from V and 6 from J; bases not matched to a gene: 7. The DNA for the CDR3 is TGTGCCAGCTCACCGCATCCGGGACAGGGGGCCGATACGCAGTATTTT. It is translated as CASSPHPGQGADTQYF. The full variable domain, rest sourced from reference TRBV18 and TRBJ2-3, is NAGVMQNPRHLVRRRGQEARLRCSPMKGHSHVYWYRQLPEEGLKFMVYLQKENIIDESGMPKERFSAEFPKEGPSILRIQQVVRGDSAAYFCASSPHPGQGADTQYFGPGTRLTVL.

CDR3 protein: CSVEDQTGLTDYEQYF. CDR3 bases: TGCAGCGTTGAAGATCAGACAGGTCTCACGGACTACGAGCAGTACTTC. This sequence joins TRBV29-1 and TRBJ2-7; tentatively, D is TRBD1 (6 bases). V dropped 0 bases and J dropped 3 bases, with 18 bases sitting between them. CDR3 length equals 16 residues. The germline V gene has CDR1 SQVTM and CDR2 ANQGSEA.

The chain recombines TRBV4-2 with TRBJ1-2; no clear D gene. This CDR3 has 15 residues. Germline V CDR1 and CDR2: LGHNA, YNFKEQ. Trimming cost V 0 bases and J 4 bases, with 12 bases left between them. The CDR3: CASSQERSSRYGYTF. DNA for the CDR3: TGTGCCAGCAGCCAAGAGCGGTCAAGCCGCTATGGCTACACCTTC.

The chain couples TRBV6-4 to TRBJ1-1; D gene unclear. CDR3 length: 13 amino acids. Trimming took 0 bases from V and 5 from J, leaving 7 bases between them. CDR1 and CDR2 (germline): MRHNA, SNTAGT. The CDR3 region is CASSDSMGTEAFF. CDR3 coding DNA: TGTGCCAGCAGTGACTCGATGGGGACTGAAGCTTTCTTT.

This clone has only a few counts. The chain couples TRBV30 to TRBJ1-1; no definite D call. V was shortened by 2 bases and J by 0 bases, with 7 bases between the two germline ends. The CDR3 has 13 amino acids. Germline V gene data show CDR1 as GTSNPN and CDR2 as SVGIG (reference sequence). The CDR3 DNA reads as TGTGCCTGGAGTTCCGGGTTGAACACTGAAGCTTTCTTT. Translating gives CAWSSGLNTEAFF.

This clone was observed a few times. The V call is TRBV7-9, the J call TRBJ2-7, with no clear D. The ends were cut back, 4 bases at V and 5 bases at J, with 6 bases in the middle. This CDR3 is built from 11 residues. CDR1 is SEHNR, CDR2 FQNEAQ, per germline (reference sequence). In DNA form, the CDR3 reads TGTGCCAGCAGCTATGAGGACGAGCAGTACTTC. This sequence encodes CASSYEDEQYF.

The V call is TRBV2, the J call TRBJ1-1, with 9 bases aligning to TRBD1. The CDR3 totals 15 residues. Germline V gene data show CDR1 as SNHLY and CDR2 as FYNNEI. Trimming at V came to 8 bases and at J to 6 bases, leaving 13 bases not matched to a gene. CDR3 loop: CASPPPGQGLSEAFF. The CDR3 region has the DNA TGTGCCAGCCCTCCCCCGGGACAGGGTTTGTCTGAAGCTTTCTTT.

The V call is TRBV15, the J call TRBJ2-3; TRBD2 agrees at 8 bases. This CDR3 comprises 14 residues. The J segment lost 2 bases and the V segment lost 7 bases, leaving 5 bases of the junction unmatched. Germline V gene data show CDR1 as LNHNV and CDR2 as YYDKDF (reference sequence). CDR3: CATTKREITDTQYF. In nucleotides, the CDR3 is TGTGCCACCACTAAGCGGGAGATCACAGATACGCAGTATTTT.

This chain joins TRBV7-9 and TRBJ2-7, with 8 positions matching TRBD1. V dropped 5 bases and J dropped 3; count of bases not matched to a gene: 12. The germline V gene has CDR1 SEHNR and CDR2 FQNEAQ (reference sequence). CDR3 length: 16 amino acids. CDR3 sequence reads: CASSLDPRTGRYEQYF. For the CDR3, the DNA is TGTGCCAGCAGCCTTGACCCTCGGACAGGGCGCTACGAGCAGTACTTC.

This clone was recorded once. The V call is TRBV27, the J call TRBJ1-6, with D tentatively TRBD1 (6 bases). The CDR3 length is 13 residues. V was trimmed by 4 bases and J by 7 bases, leaving 8 bases between them. Germline loops: CDR1 MNHEY, CDR2 SMNVEV (reference sequence). The CDR3 sequence: CASSWDNNSPLHF. For the CDR3, the DNA is TGTGCCAGCAGTTGGGACAACAATTCACCCCTCCACTTT.

J is TRBJ2-7 and V is TRBV9; possible D gene TRBD1, 6 bases. Germline lookup yields CDR1 SGDLS and CDR2 YYNGEE. The CDR3 consists of 14 residues. V lost 0 bases to trimming and J lost 3 bases, with 10 bases between them. CDR3 loop: CASSVGDISYEQYF. The CDR3 region has the DNA TGTGCCAGCAGCGTAGGGGACATCAGCTACGAGCAGTACTTC.

This clone has just a few counts. This chain connects TRBV2 to TRBJ1-2; D is uncertain. The V gene lost 2 bases and the J gene lost 8 bases, with 12 bases spanning the gap. The CDR3 is made up of 13 amino acids. Germline CDR1 and CDR2: SNHLY and FYNNEI. The CDR3 here is CASSELGSAGYTF. The DNA for the CDR3 is TGTGCCAGCAGTGAACTTGGTTCTGCCGGCTACACCTTC.

The gene calls are TRBV30 and TRBJ2-6, with D possibly matching TRBD1 (6 bases). V dropped 4 bases and J dropped 0 bases, with 13 bases sitting between them. The CDR3 is 16 amino acids. Germline-derived CDR1 and CDR2 are GTSNPN and SVGIG (reference sequence). DNA of the CDR3: TGTGCCTGGATGGACAGCTACAACTCTGGGGCCAACGTCCTGACTTTC. Its translation: CAWMDSYNSGANVLTF.